A single sample is the source of the 2 T cell receptor beta chains below, sequenced in a study of T cells after yellow fever vaccination. TCRdb re-analysed the 5' RACE reads in MiXCR, keeping a single row per CDR3 protein. This table holds almost 600,000 distinct CDR3 sequences, 13% found once. The sample in question was PBMCs, obtained on the day of the yellow fever booster vaccination. These receptors all stem from a young man who received the YFV17D yellow fever vaccine.

This clonotype was recorded a few times. V usage is TRBV5-6 and J usage is TRBJ2-7; TRBD1 matches at 7 bases. J gave up 2 bases and V 3 bases, and 8 bases lay outside the gene matches. The CDR3 length is 15 residues. Germline V CDR1 and CDR2: SGHDT, YYEEEE. CDR3 residues: CASSWRTGLTYEQYF. The CDR3 DNA reads TGTGCCAGCAGCTGGAGGACAGGCCTTACCTACGAGCAGTACTTC.

This clonotype came up a few times. The chain carries TRBV4-3 and TRBJ2-1; D is undetermined. Trimming removed 0 bases from V and 0 bases from J, with 6 bases in between. Germline CDR1 is LGHNA and CDR2 is YSLEER. The CDR3 runs 15 residues. CDR3 amino acids: CASSQDTPSYNEQFF. The CDR3 DNA is TGCGCCAGCAGCCAAGACACTCCCTCCTACAATGAGCAGTTCTTC.